This TCR beta chain was retrieved from a study of read filtering for tumor transcriptome and immune sequencing. On the study more broadly: By R-ISS, stages I, II and III held around 8, 16 and 7 patients. RNA-seq yielded only roughly 85 to 1,400 TCR reads, IR-seq about 4 to 10.27 million.

Germline V gene sequence: CDR1 SGHRS, CDR2 YFSETQ. The CDR3 extends over 15 amino acids. Trimming shortened V by 0 bases and J by 7 bases, and 14 bases separated the two germline ends. The library was built from about 400 ng RNA with molecular barcoded adaptors for alpha/delta and beta/gamma chains. TCRdb called the reads again in MiXCR, with one record for every CDR3 protein. This table holds about 58,000 distinct CDR3 sequences, more than 9% found once. This clonotype has only a few counts. The chain links TRBV5-1 to TRBJ1-5; no reliable D call. This clonotype originated in a donor aged 40 or older with multiple myeloma. Sequences were obtained from a population of CD138-negative cells sorted from bone marrow. In nucleotides, the CDR3 is TGCGCCAGCAGCTTGGTATTTGGGGTGGGCCAGCCCCAGCATTTT. It encodes CASSLVFGVGQPQHF.